Following are 24 T cell receptor beta chains from one sample sequenced in a study of OX40 agonist ivuxolimab in advanced cancers. Profiled with immunoSEQ multiplex PCR; TCRdb holds only in-frame clones, not every one. This table has approximately 60,000 clones, 85% to 90% appearing once. The specimen was CD4+ or CD8+ T cells sorted from blood, collected in a trial of the OX40 agonist ivuxolimab. These receptors originate from an adult with an advanced solid tumor such as melanoma, head and neck, liver or kidney cancer.

This chain uses TRBV21-1 with TRBJ2-7; the DNA was not compared with TRBD2, the D call given in the table. TRBV21-1 is assigned pseudogene status. The CDR3 is 14 amino acids. The CDR3 spells CASSTTRLSYEQYF. CDR3 coding DNA: TGTGCCAGCAGCACGACTAGGTTAAGCTACGAGCAGTACTTC.

This clone was recorded only once. The genes are TRBV12-1 and TRBJ2-1. TRBV12-1 is annotated as a pseudogene. The CDR3 is made up of 16 amino acids. CDR3 sequence (DNA): TGTGCCAGCAGCCCAACTACCGGGACCAAGTACAATGAGCAGTTCTTC. Protein product: CASSPTTGTKYNEQFF.

V is TRBV7-9 and J is TRBJ1-3, with D possibly TRBD1 on 6 matching bases. Trimming stripped 8 bases from V and 4 bases from J, with 15 bases between. Germline V gene data show CDR1 as SEHNR and CDR2 as FQNEAQ (reference sequence). This CDR3 comprises 14 residues. The CDR3 protein is CASGPQGSGNTIYF. CDR3 in DNA: TGTGCCAGCGGCCCACAGGGATCCGGAAACACCATATATTTT.

The chain employs TRBV18 and TRBJ2-3; D not certain. The CDR3 sequence is 15 residues long. Trimming cost V 1 base and J 6 bases, with 14 bases left between them. From germline, CDR1 is KGHSH and CDR2 LQKENI. The CDR3 protein is CASSPLFGGRDTQYF. In DNA, the CDR3 is TGTGCCAGCTCACCACTGTTCGGCGGCAGGGATACGCAGTATTTT.

Points on this clone: One junction end disagrees with the germline gene, perhaps due to a read error. This chain uses TRBV28 with TRBJ2-7; tentative D call: TRBD2 (6 bases). In germline, CDR1 is MDHEN, CDR2 SYDVKM. The CDR3 extends over 13 amino acids. CDR3 in amino acids: CASSPTHLRDGLF. As DNA, the CDR3 is TGTGCCAGCAGTCCCACCCACCTTCGGGACGGACTATTC.

This chain connects TRBV19 to TRBJ2-5; 7 positions match TRBD2. Trimming took 3 bases from V and 2 from J; bases not matched to a gene: 0. Germline CDR1 is LNHDA and CDR2 is SQIVND (reference sequence). The CDR3 loop spans 13 amino acids. The CDR3: CASSMGGQETQYF. Here the CDR3 DNA reads TGTGCCAGTAGTATGGGGGGGCAAGAGACCCAGTACTTC.

CDR3 region: CASGTTGRPSNEQFF. DNA for the CDR3: TGTGCTAGTGGTACAACAGGGCGTCCATCCAATGAGCAGTTCTTC. The V gene is TRBV12-5, the J gene TRBJ2-1, with a possible D match to TRBD1 (6 bases). Germline CDR1 is LGHNT and CDR2 is FRNRAP. The ends were cut back, 5 bases at V and 6 bases at J, with 17 bases in the middle. This CDR3 has 15 residues.

This clone was observed once. The chain joins TRBV30 to TRBJ2-7, with 10 bases that match TRBD2. This CDR3 spans 13 amino acids. Germline trimming cut 3 bases from V and 3 bases from J; bases unmatched to any gene: 2. CDR1 and CDR2 (germline): GTSNPN, SVGIG (reference sequence). CDR3 sequence reads: CAWRWTSGYEQYF. The CDR3 nucleotides are TGTGCCTGGAGGTGGACTAGCGGCTACGAGCAGTACTTC.

The chain is built from TRBV18 and TRBJ2-5, with 9 positions matching TRBD2. Germline CDR1 and CDR2: KGHSH and LQKENI. The CDR3 has 17 residues. Trimming cost V 8 bases and J 1 base; bases outside gene matches: 14. This CDR3 is CASRSIMVREGQETQYF. CDR3 in DNA: TGTGCCAGCCGTTCCATTATGGTGCGGGAGGGCCAAGAGACCCAGTACTTC.

This clone has only a few counts. The chain joins TRBV5-1 to TRBJ2-1; D is uncertain. The germline gives CDR1 SGHRS, CDR2 YFSETQ. CDR3 length: 14 amino acids. The ends were cut back, 5 bases at V and 3 bases at J, with 12 bases in the middle. This CDR3 reads CASRQDIHYNEQFF. The CDR3 region has the DNA TGCGCCAGCAGACAAGACATTCACTACAATGAGCAGTTCTTC.

The chain has TRBV14 and TRBJ2-5, with 7 positions matching TRBD1. The V gene's germline CDR1 is SGHDN and CDR2 FVKESK. This CDR3 region has 15 residues. J lost 4 bases, V lost 3 bases, and 8 bases had no gene match. The CDR3, as DNA: TGTGCCAGCAGCCAGACCGTGGACAGGCCAGAGACCCAGTACTTC. It translates to CASSQTVDRPETQYF.

The chain carries TRBV10-1 and TRBJ2-3; 8 nucleotides agree with TRBD2. The CDR3 covers 13 residues. Losses at the gene ends were 5 bases for V and 9 bases for J; bases not matched to a gene: 7. Germline-derived CDR1 and CDR2 are WNHNN and SYGVQD (reference sequence). The DNA of the CDR3 is TGCGCCAGCAGTTTAGCGGGAATTCCGACGCAGTATTTT. Translation gives CASSLAGIPTQYF.

This chain links TRBV6-4 with TRBJ1-2; no clear D. Per the germline V gene, CDR1 is MRHNA and CDR2 is SNTAGT. Trimming pared 6 bases from V and 8 bases from J, leaving 16 bases between. This CDR3 is 13 amino acids long. The CDR3 DNA is TGTGCCAGCAGAGCTCCTGGGGTGAGGGGCTACACCTTC. It translates to CASRAPGVRGYTF.

The chain has TRBV6-1 and TRBJ2-2, with D perhaps TRBD1 (6 bases). CDR3 size: 15 residues. The V and J ends lost 3 bases and 6 bases respectively, with 14 bases between them. CDR1 is MNHNS and CDR2 is SASEGT in the germline V gene. CDR3 bases: TGTGCCAGCAGTGATGGTACAGGGTGGGCCGGGGAGCTGTTTTTT. It codes for CASSDGTGWAGELFF.

J is TRBJ2-7 and V is TRBV2; TRBD1 matches 10 bases. V lost 5 bases to trimming and J lost 6 bases; unmatched junction nucleotides: 7. This CDR3 is 14 amino acids long. Germline V gene data show CDR1 as SNHLY and CDR2 as FYNNEI. The CDR3 region has the DNA TGTGCCAGCAGTTACGGGACAGGGGTTGGCGAGCAGTACTTC. This encodes CASSYGTGVGEQYF.

This rearrangement joins TRBV11-2 to TRBJ2-1, with TRBD1 as a possible D gene (6 bases). The germline V gene encodes CDR1 SGHAT and CDR2 FQNNGV. The length of the CDR3 is 14 residues. The V and J ends lost 5 bases and 10 bases respectively, with 18 bases between them. The DNA for the CDR3 is TGTGCCAGCAGCCCTCAAACAGGGCTAGGGGAGCAGTTCTTC. Residues: CASSPQTGLGEQFF.

The chain couples TRBV30 to TRBJ2-7; 8 nucleotides align to TRBD1. After removal of 3 bases from V and 5 bases from J, the junction contained 6 bases not matched to a gene. The CDR3 runs to 13 residues. CDR1 and CDR2 from the germline V gene are GTSNPN and SVGIG (reference sequence). Here the CDR3 DNA reads TGTGCCTGGAGGATGGACAGGGAGGACGAGCAGTACTTC. It is translated as CAWRMDREDEQYF.

The CDR3 protein is CASSHRDGATNEKLFF. CDR3 DNA: TGTGCCAGCTCTCATCGGGACGGCGCAACTAATGAAAAACTGTTTTTT. V and J are TRBV27 and TRBJ1-4; tentative D call: TRBD1 (5 bases). The CDR3 is made up of 16 amino acids. The V gene's germline CDR1 is MNHEY and CDR2 SMNVEV (reference sequence). V was cut by 8 bases and J by 0 bases, with 16 bases left in between.

This rearrangement joins TRBV2 to TRBJ2-1; D call uncertain. V was shortened by 8 bases and J by 5 bases, with 13 bases between the two germline ends. Per germline, CDR1 SNHLY and CDR2 FYNNEI. CDR3 length: 13 residues. The CDR3 region is CASSRSLNNEQFF. CDR3 nucleotide sequence: TGTGCCAGCTCTAGGAGCCTCAACAATGAGCAGTTCTTC.

The gene calls are TRBV2 and TRBJ2-7; D could derive from TRBD1 or TRBD2 (5 bases each). V was shortened by 0 bases and J by 3 bases, with 9 bases between the two germline ends. The CDR3 is made up of 14 amino acids. Germline lookup yields CDR1 SNHLY and CDR2 FYNNEI. The CDR3 loop reads CASSEAHGGYEQYF. As DNA, the CDR3 is TGTGCCAGCAGTGAAGCGCATGGGGGCTACGAGCAGTACTTC.

The chain joins TRBV7-9 to TRBJ2-7; 12 positions match TRBD2. This CDR3 region has 14 residues. V gave up 1 base and J gave up 7 bases; unmatched junction bases: 2. Germline assignment: CDR1 SEHNR and CDR2 FQNEAQ (reference sequence). The DNA of the CDR3 is TGTGCCAGCAGCTTAGAACTAGCGGGAGGTGAGCAGTACTTC. It codes for CASSLELAGGEQYF.

The gene calls are TRBV9 and TRBJ1-5; D perhaps matches TRBD1 (6 bases). The CDR3 runs 15 residues. Germline values: CDR1 SGDLS, CDR2 YYNGEE. V lost 4 bases to trimming and J lost 7 bases, with 18 bases between them. The CDR3 nucleotides are TGTGCCAGCAGCCCATCCGCAGGGGCCCACCAGCCCCAGCATTTT. This sequence encodes CASSPSAGAHQPQHF.

This clone was picked up one time. This chain uses TRBV18 with TRBJ2-5; maybe TRBD1 (5 bases). The CDR3 extends over 15 amino acids. Trimming removed 3 bases at V and 1 base at J, with 12 bases between. The germline V gene encodes CDR1 KGHSH and CDR2 LQKENI. The CDR3 loop reads CASSPDSTVQETQYF. DNA of the CDR3: TGTGCCAGCTCACCCGACAGCACGGTCCAAGAGACCCAGTACTTC. Full variable domain (outside the CDR3, taken from reference TRBV18 and TRBJ2-5): NAGVMQNPRHLVRRRGQEARLRCSPMKGHSHVYWYRQLPEEGLKFMVYLQKENIIDESGMPKERFSAEFPKEGPSILRIQQVVRGDSAAYFCASSPDSTVQETQYFGPGTRLLVL.

This chain links TRBV12-5 with TRBJ2-1, with 8 bases fitting TRBD2. In germline, CDR1 is LGHNT, CDR2 FRNRAP. CDR3 size: 15 residues. V shed 5 bases and J 5 bases; nucleotides not matched to a gene: 8. In DNA, the CDR3 is TGTGCTAGTGGTAACTCCGGGACTAGGCACAATGAGCAGTTCTTC. This gives the protein CASGNSGTRHNEQFF.